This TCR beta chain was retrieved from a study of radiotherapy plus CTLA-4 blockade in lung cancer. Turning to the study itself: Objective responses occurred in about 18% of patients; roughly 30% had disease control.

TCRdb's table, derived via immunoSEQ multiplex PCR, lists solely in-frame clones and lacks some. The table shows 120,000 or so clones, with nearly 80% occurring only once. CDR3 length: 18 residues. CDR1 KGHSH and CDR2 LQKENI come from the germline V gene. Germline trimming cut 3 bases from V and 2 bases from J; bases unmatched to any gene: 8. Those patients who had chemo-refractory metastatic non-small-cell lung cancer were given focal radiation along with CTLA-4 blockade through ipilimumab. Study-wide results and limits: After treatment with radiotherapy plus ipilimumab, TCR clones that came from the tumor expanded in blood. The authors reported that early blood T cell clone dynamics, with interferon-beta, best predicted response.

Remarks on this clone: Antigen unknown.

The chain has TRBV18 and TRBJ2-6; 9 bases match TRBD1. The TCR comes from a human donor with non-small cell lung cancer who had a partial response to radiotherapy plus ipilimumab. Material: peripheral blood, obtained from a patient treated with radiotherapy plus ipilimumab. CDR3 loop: CASSPAGTGSPGANVLTF. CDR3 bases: TGTGCCAGCTCACCGGCGGGGACAGGGAGCCCTGGGGCCAACGTCCTGACTTTC.